This T cell receptor beta chain was profiled in a study of OX40 agonist ivuxolimab in advanced cancers. Study summary: Dosing consisted of intravenous ivuxolimab at 0.01 to 10 mg/kg every 2 weeks.

Trimming removed 7 bases at V and 6 bases at J, with 15 bases between. The germline V gene has CDR1 SGHAT and CDR2 FQDESV (reference sequence). The CDR3 is 13 residues long. Only in-frame clones appear in the TCRdb table, and some are missing; sequencing was by immunoSEQ multiplex PCR. In the table there are roughly 64,000 clones, about 89% of which are singletons. This TCR was recovered from an adult with an advanced solid tumor such as melanoma, head and neck, liver or kidney cancer. The sequencing used CD4+ or CD8+ T cells sorted from blood, collected in a trial of the OX40 agonist ivuxolimab. The genes are TRBV11-1 and TRBJ1-2; D not resolved. CDR3 DNA: TGTGCCAGCACCCACCTGACGGAGGATGGCTACACCTTC. Its protein is CASTHLTEDGYTF.